Sequencing of this T cell receptor (beta chain) was carried out in a study of patients and donors after allogeneic stem cell transplantation. TCRdb passed the RT-PCR reads through MiXCR, listing each CDR3 protein once. The repertoire includes 150,000 or so distinct CDR3 sequences, 24% of them detected once, and roughly 26% sits in the top ten. The CDR3 runs to 13 residues. Trimming took off 5 bases at V and 3 bases at J, with 11 bases between the two ends. Germline assignment: CDR1 DFQATT and CDR2 SNEGSKA (reference sequence). This clonotype was detected only a few times. Sequences were obtained from blood, either unsorted or a sorted T cell fraction (not recorded which). This clonotype was sampled from a human donor who was either an allogeneic HSCT recipient or a stem cell or donor lymphocyte infusion donor (not recorded which). It is not recorded whose cells these are; they may come from a transplant donor. The chain has TRBV20-1 and TRBJ1-5; no clear D. CDR3 nucleotides: TGCAGTGCTGTAGACACCGCCAATCAGCCCCAGCATTTT. This encodes CSAVDTANQPQHF.